This passage covers 25 T cell receptor beta chains from one sample sequenced in a study of cytomegalovirus exposure and HLA in healthy donors. Primers included in the PCR were 60 Vbeta and 13 Jbeta primers. Sequenced by immunoSEQ multiplex PCR; TCRdb stores in-frame clones only, minus some. The sample contains under 200,000 clones, 77% of which appear only once. The specimen was PBMCs. The receptors derive from a male donor in good health and CMV-seropositive.

This clone was counted between two and nine times. This sequence joins TRBV7-2 and TRBJ1-1; TRBD1 agrees at 8 bases. CDR3 length equals 18 residues. Germline V lookup: CDR1 SGHTA, CDR2 FQGNSA. V was clipped by 1 base and J by 6 bases; unmatched bases: 16. The CDR3, as DNA: TGTGCCAGCAGCTTAGAGGGGGACAGGATGTTAAAACTATCTGAAGCTTTCTTT. Translated: CASSLEGDRMLKLSEAFF.

As regards this clone: Since the CDR3 does not end with the conserved phenylalanine or tryptophan, this likely comes from a read error. The DNA is left out, because the CDR3 cannot be placed on it with certainty; the CDR3 is given as TCRdb lists it. The V and J genes are TRBV12-1 and TRBJ1-1. TRBV12-1 is shown as a pseudogene. The CDR3 spans 9 residues, counting both ends. This chain's CDR3 is CASSCRLSG.

CDR3 nucleotide sequence: TGTGCCAGCAGTTCAGGGGCGACTGAAGCTTTCTTT. The encoded protein is CASSSGATEAFF. The V and J genes are TRBV9 and TRBJ1-1, with D possibly TRBD1 on 6 matching bases. The V and J ends lost 5 bases and 5 bases respectively, with 10 bases between them. CDR1 and CDR2 from the germline V gene are SGDLS and YYNGEE. The CDR3 length is 12 residues.

CDR3: CASSVGASLGTGELFF. The CDR3 bases are TGTGCCAGCAGCGTAGGGGCTAGCTTGGGCACCGGGGAGCTGTTTTTT. The chain recombines TRBV9 with TRBJ2-2, with D perhaps TRBD2 (5 bases). Germline-derived CDR1 and CDR2 are SGDLS and YYNGEE. CDR3 length: 16 residues. V was pared by 0 bases and J by 4 bases, with 13 bases between.

V and J are TRBV5-1 and TRBJ2-7; a weak D match, TRBD2 (6 bases). The CDR3 has 12 amino acids. Germline lookup yields CDR1 SGHRS and CDR2 YFSETQ. V gave up 0 bases and J gave up 5 bases, with 6 bases separating them. The CDR3 spells CASSLGGDEQYF. CDR3 DNA sequence: TGCGCCAGCAGCTTGGGGGGGGACGAGCAGTACTTC.

The chain carries TRBV4-1 and TRBJ1-4, with a possible D match to TRBD1 (6 bases). The CDR3 consists of 15 residues. The V and J ends lost 2 bases and 5 bases respectively, with 12 bases between them. Germline CDR1 is MGHRA and CDR2 is YSYEKL. The CDR3 DNA follows: TGCGCCAGCAGCCAACATGGAACAGGGAATGAAAAACTGTTTTTT. Encoded protein: CASSQHGTGNEKLFF.

This chain links TRBV2 with TRBJ2-7; 10 bases are a match to TRBD2. Per the germline V gene, CDR1 is SNHLY and CDR2 is FYNNEI. V lost 4 bases, J lost 7 bases, and 7 bases stayed unmatched. The length of the CDR3 is 14 residues. The chain's CDR3 is CASSASGGLGEQYF. The CDR3 bases are TGTGCCAGCAGTGCTAGCGGGGGACTGGGGGAGCAGTACTTC.

In DNA form, the CDR3 reads TGTGCCAGCAGCCCTCTGGCGGGGGGACTCCACCGGGAGCTGTTTTTT. Translation gives CASSPLAGGLHRELFF. This rearrangement joins TRBV6-6 to TRBJ2-2, with 8 bases fitting TRBD2. The trim removed 6 bases at V and 9 bases at J, leaving 15 bases unmatched. Germline V CDR1 and CDR2: MNHNY, SVGAGI (reference sequence). The CDR3 covers 16 residues.

V usage is TRBV9 and J usage is TRBJ1-2; possible D gene TRBD1, 5 bases. V lost 4 bases to trimming and J lost 7 bases, with 23 bases between them. The CDR3 runs to 16 residues. The germline CDR1 and CDR2 sequences are SGDLS and YYNGEE. For the CDR3, the DNA is TGTGCCAGCAGCCCGAGCCCAGGGCATAGGGAGGGTGGCTACACCTTC. Its protein is CASSPSPGHREGGYTF.

The chain is built from TRBV15 and TRBJ2-2; 7 bases agree with TRBD1. The V and J ends lost 3 bases and 2 bases, in that order; junction bases with no gene match: 9. CDR1 and CDR2 (germline): LNHNV, YYDKDF (reference sequence). The CDR3 runs 17 residues. The CDR3 DNA is TGTGCCACCAGCAGGGACCTCGGGGACAGCAACACCGGGGAGCTGTTTTTT. Its translation is CATSRDLGDSNTGELFF.

The rearrangement joins TRBV19 to TRBJ2-7; 8 bases fit TRBD1. Germline V CDR1 and CDR2: LNHDA, SQIVND (reference sequence). The CDR3 spans 15 residues. Germline trimming cut 3 bases from V and 3 bases from J; bases unmatched to any gene: 7. The CDR3 DNA follows: TGTGCCAGTAGTATTGATGGACAGGGAAACTACGAGCAGTACTTC. Encoded protein: CASSIDGQGNYEQYF.

This clone was seen more than once but under ten times. The V and J genes are TRBV7-9 and TRBJ1-4, with 7 bases matching TRBD1. Germline CDR1 is SEHNR and CDR2 is FQNEAQ (reference sequence). The V gene end was trimmed by 2 bases and the J gene end by 0 bases; junction bases not matched to a gene: 12. The CDR3 is made up of 19 amino acids. For the CDR3, the DNA is TGTGCCAGCAGCTTACCCGCTCGACAGGGCGGGACAACTAATGAAAAACTGTTTTTT. Amino acids: CASSLPARQGGTTNEKLFF. The full variable domain, completed using reference TRBV7-9 and TRBJ1-4, is DTGVSQNPRHKITKRGQNVTFRCDPISEHNRLYWYRQTLGQGPEFLTYFQNEAQLEKSRLLSDRFSAERPKGSFSTLEIQRTEQGDSAMYLCASSLPARQGGTTNEKLFFGSGTQLSVL.

This rearrangement joins TRBV9 to TRBJ2-2, with TRBD1 as a possible D gene (8 bases). Germline-derived CDR1 and CDR2 are SGDLS and YYNGEE. This CDR3 is 16 amino acids long. Trimming removed 0 bases at V and 7 bases at J, with 16 bases between. The CDR3 region is CASSVVGGGQDGELFF. In DNA, the CDR3 is TGTGCCAGCAGCGTAGTGGGCGGGGGACAGGACGGGGAGCTGTTTTTT.

J is TRBJ1-2 and V is TRBV7-2; TRBD1 is a possible D gene (6 bases). Germline CDR1 is SGHTA and CDR2 is FQGNSA. With 1 base removed from V and 8 bases from J, the gap between germline ends came to 20 bases. The CDR3 runs 16 residues. The CDR3 region is CASSLGALIGGWGYTF. The CDR3 bases are TGTGCCAGCAGCTTAGGGGCCTTGATAGGGGGATGGGGCTACACCTTC.

This chain uses TRBV19 with TRBJ1-2; TRBD1 matches 10 bases. The CDR3 loop spans 15 amino acids. V lost 5 bases to trimming and J lost 5 bases; unmatched junction nucleotides: 8. In germline, CDR1 is LNHDA, CDR2 SQIVND (reference sequence). The CDR3 DNA reads as TGTGCCAGTAGTTCCTGGGACAGGGGACTTTATGGCTACACCTTC. Translation: CASSSWDRGLYGYTF.

In its sample, this clone was seen a few times. The chain is built from TRBV2 and TRBJ1-3, with D hard to call. With 6 bases removed from V and 4 bases from J, the gap between germline ends came to 10 bases. The length of the CDR3 is 13 residues. Germline assignment: CDR1 SNHLY and CDR2 FYNNEI. CDR3 region: CASRPAGGNTIYF. CDR3 DNA: TGTGCCAGCAGACCGGCGGGAGGAAACACCATATATTTT.

The chain's CDR3 is CASSQDPRNTEAFF. CDR3 nucleotides: TGCGCCAGCAGCCAAGATCCCAGAAACACTGAAGCTTTCTTT. This sequence joins TRBV4-3 and TRBJ1-1, with D hard to call. The V end was cut by 0 bases, the J end by 2 bases, with 7 bases between. CDR3 length: 14 amino acids. The V gene's germline CDR1 is LGHNA and CDR2 YSLEER.

The chain's CDR3 is CAWSPPVGLAGAELYEQYF. CDR3 bases: TGTGCCTGGTCCCCTCCTGTTGGGCTAGCGGGGGCCGAACTCTACGAGCAGTACTTC. J is TRBJ2-7 and V is TRBV30, with 10 bases matching TRBD2. CDR3 size: 19 residues. Germline V gene sequence: CDR1 GTSNPN, CDR2 SVGIG (reference sequence). V was pared by 5 bases and J by 3 bases, with 22 bases of the junction left unmatched.

The chain recombines TRBV5-1 with TRBJ1-5; possibly TRBD1 for D (6 bases). The CDR3 length is 18 residues. Trimming took off 1 base at V and 8 bases at J, with 25 bases between the two ends. CDR1 is SGHRS, CDR2 YFSETQ, per germline. In DNA form, the CDR3 reads TGCGCCAGCAGCTTGCCCCGGGGGGGGGCCGAAGCTATGGAGCCCCAGCATTTT. Protein product: CASSLPRGGAEAMEPQHF.

The chain has TRBV5-1 and TRBJ2-7; 8 bases agree with TRBD2. From germline, CDR1 is SGHRS and CDR2 YFSETQ. CDR3 length: 14 amino acids. J was trimmed by 3 bases and V by 0 bases; bases with no gene match: 2. CDR3 nucleotide sequence: TGCGCCAGCAGCTTGGAGGCGGGGGGCTACGAGCAGTACTTC. This encodes CASSLEAGGYEQYF.

The chain joins TRBV9 to TRBJ2-7; 9 bases align to TRBD1. V was clipped by 4 bases and J by 7 bases; unmatched bases: 15. This CDR3 is built from 16 residues. The germline V gene has CDR1 SGDLS and CDR2 YYNGEE. Here the CDR3 reads CASSPRRTGDSWEQYF. Here the CDR3 DNA reads TGTGCCAGCAGCCCCAGGAGGACAGGGGACTCTTGGGAGCAGTACTTC.

The V gene is TRBV5-4, the J gene TRBJ2-3; D ambiguous. Trimming removed 0 bases from V and 4 bases from J, with 3 bases in between. The CDR3 extends over 12 amino acids. The germline V gene encodes CDR1 SGHNT and CDR2 YYREEE (reference sequence). CDR3 in DNA: TGTGCCAGCAGCTTGGCGGCAGATACGCAGTATTTT. It translates to CASSLAADTQYF.

This sequence joins TRBV9 and TRBJ1-5; possibly TRBD1 for D (5 bases). Germline values: CDR1 SGDLS, CDR2 YYNGEE. V lost 7 bases to trimming and J lost 1 base, with 15 bases between them. The CDR3 runs to 15 residues. CDR3 sequence (DNA): TGTGCCAGCGGGGCTGGCGATAGAAGCAATCAGCCCCAGCATTTT. It yields the protein CASGAGDRSNQPQHF.

The chain links TRBV4-3 to TRBJ2-3; TRBD2 agrees at 7 bases. Germline V gives CDR1 LGHNA, CDR2 YSLEER. This CDR3 comprises 18 residues. J was trimmed by 2 bases and V by 4 bases; bases with no gene match: 15. The CDR3, as DNA: TGCGCCAGCAGCCCCGCCAGCGGGGCCCCGCTGGTCACAGATACGCAGTATTTT. Encoded protein: CASSPASGAPLVTDTQYF.

V is TRBV6-5 and J is TRBJ2-7, with 8 bases that match TRBD1. The CDR3 consists of 15 residues. From germline, CDR1 is MNHEY and CDR2 SVGAGI. V shed 6 bases and J 2 bases; nucleotides not matched to a gene: 9. In DNA form, the CDR3 reads TGTGCCAGCAGATATTCCGACAGGGGTACCTACGAGCAGTACTTC. Translation: CASRYSDRGTYEQYF.